These T cell receptor beta chains were read from a single sample in a study of metastatic and nonmetastatic thyroid tumors. TCRdb re-called the PCR reads via MiXCR. The sample has 40,000 to 50,000 clones, 12% seen once. Material for sequencing was blood. The origin of the receptors is a male donor with papillary thyroid cancer or a benign thyroid nodule (not recorded which). Some clones in this sample may be carry-over from other donors' samples. Each CDR3 is given with its conserved first and last residue. Fields, in order: D gene, clone size, CDR3 length, J gene, V gene, CDR3 protein, CDR3 DNA. The D gene is left open where the match is weak. Expanded clones get a size class; other rows say once, few or many, or leave the size out.

D gene: .; clone size: many; CDR3 length: 9; J gene: TRBJ1-5; V gene: TRBV20-1; CDR3 protein: CSAVQPQHF; CDR3 DNA: TGCAGTGCAGTTCAGCCCCAGCATTTT
D gene: .; clone size: few; CDR3 length: 14; J gene: TRBJ2-7; V gene: TRBV28; CDR3 protein: CASRVRAGSYEQYF; CDR3 DNA: TGTGCCAGCAGGGTGCGGGCAGGCTCCTACGAGCAGTACTTC
D gene: .; clone size: many; CDR3 length: 15; J gene: TRBJ2-7; V gene: TRBV19; CDR3 protein: CASSPLVAGYYEQYF; CDR3 DNA: TGTGCCAGTAGTCCCCTGGTGGCAGGGTACTACGAGCAGTACTTC
D gene: .; clone size: many; CDR3 length: 14; J gene: TRBJ2-7; V gene: TRBV10-2; CDR3 protein: CASSWGADTYEQYF; CDR3 DNA: TGCGCCAGCAGTTGGGGGGCGGACACCTACGAGCAGTACTTC
D gene: .; clone size: few; CDR3 length: 13; J gene: TRBJ1-1; V gene: TRBV6-1; CDR3 protein: CASIGWYNTESFF; CDR3 DNA: TGTGCCAGCATAGGTTGGTACAACACTGAATCTTTCTTT
D gene: .; clone size: many; CDR3 length: 16; J gene: TRBJ1-4; V gene: TRBV20-1; CDR3 protein: CSARDVTEATNEKLFF; CDR3 DNA: TGCAGTGCTAGAGATGTGACAGAAGCAACTAATGAAAAACTGTTTTTT
D gene: .; clone size: many; CDR3 length: 14; J gene: TRBJ2-3; V gene: TRBV29-1; CDR3 protein: CSVVQPLRTDTQYF; CDR3 DNA: TGCAGCGTTGTACAACCCCTCCGCACAGATACGCAGTATTTT
D gene: .; clone size: .; CDR3 length: 14; J gene: TRBJ2-2; V gene: TRBV18; CDR3 protein: CASSPGLNTGELFF; CDR3 DNA: TGTGCCAGCTCCCCGGGACTTAACACCGGGGAGCTGTTTTTT
D gene: .; clone size: many; CDR3 length: 12; J gene: TRBJ1-1; V gene: TRBV2; CDR3 protein: CATGTANTEAFF; CDR3 DNA: TGTGCCACCGGGACGGCCAACACTGAAGCTTTCTTT
D gene: .; clone size: many; CDR3 length: 13; J gene: TRBJ1-4; V gene: TRBV19; CDR3 protein: CASSIGGNEKLFF; CDR3 DNA: TGTGCCAGTAGTATAGGGGGGAATGAAAAACTGTTTTTT
D gene: TRBD1; clone size: .; CDR3 length: 17; J gene: TRBJ1-6; V gene: TRBV24-1; CDR3 protein: CATSDLPGQGSNSPLHF; CDR3 DNA: TGTGCCACCAGTGATTTGCCGGGACAGGGGAGTAATTCACCCCTCCACTTT
D gene: .; clone size: many; CDR3 length: 13; J gene: TRBJ1-3; V gene: TRBV11-2; CDR3 protein: CAPLTLSGNTIYF; CDR3 DNA: TGTGCTCCTCTGACCCTCTCTGGAAACACCATATATTTT
D gene: .; clone size: many; CDR3 length: 11; J gene: TRBJ2-3; V gene: TRBV7-2; CDR3 protein: CASSLTDTQYF; CDR3 DNA: TGTGCCAGCAGCCTCACAGATACGCAGTATTTT
D gene: .; clone size: many; CDR3 length: 16; J gene: TRBJ1-2; V gene: TRBV11-1; CDR3 protein: CASSLGDGASGYGYTF; CDR3 DNA: TGTGCCAGCAGCTTAGGCGACGGAGCCTCTGGGTATGGCTACACCTTC
D gene: .; clone size: .; CDR3 length: 16; J gene: TRBJ2-5; V gene: TRBV14; CDR3 protein: CASSQVVAATQETQYF; CDR3 DNA: TGTGCCAGCAGCCAAGTTGTGGCGGCGACCCAAGAGACCCAGTACTTC
D gene: .; clone size: many; CDR3 length: 14; J gene: TRBJ1-1; V gene: TRBV28; CDR3 protein: CASSLLIGNTEAFF; CDR3 DNA: TGTGCCAGCAGCCTTCTTATCGGAAACACTGAAGCTTTCTTT
D gene: .; clone size: many; CDR3 length: 12; J gene: TRBJ2-2; V gene: TRBV28; CDR3 protein: CASREGTGELFF; CDR3 DNA: TGTGCCAGCAGGGAGGGGACCGGGGAGCTGTTTTTT
D gene: TRBD2; clone size: many; CDR3 length: 15; J gene: TRBJ2-1; V gene: TRBV9; CDR3 protein: CASSVLTSGINEQFF; CDR3 DNA: TGTGCCAGCAGCGTACTGACTAGCGGTATAAATGAGCAGTTCTTC
D gene: .; clone size: .; CDR3 length: 16; J gene: TRBJ2-7; V gene: TRBV2; CDR3 protein: CASSEDRGRDSYEQYF; CDR3 DNA: TGTGCCAGCAGTGAAGACAGGGGGAGGGACTCCTACGAGCAGTACTTC
D gene: .; clone size: few; CDR3 length: 14; J gene: TRBJ1-6; V gene: TRBV6-4; CDR3 protein: CASSDSRGDSTLHF; CDR3 DNA: TGTGCCAGCAGTGACTCTCGGGGGGACTCAACCCTCCACTTT
D gene: TRBD1; clone size: once; CDR3 length: 14; J gene: TRBJ1-5; V gene: TRBV3-1; CDR3 protein: CASSHAQGYGPQHF; CDR3 DNA: TGTGCCAGTAGCCATGCACAGGGGTATGGGCCCCAGCATTTT
D gene: TRBD2; clone size: many; CDR3 length: 18; J gene: TRBJ2-1; V gene: TRBV14; CDR3 protein: CASSQGAGYSSSYNEQFF; CDR3 DNA: TGTGCCAGCAGCCAGGGAGCGGGATATTCAAGCTCCTACAATGAGCAGTTCTTC
D gene: TRBD2; clone size: many; CDR3 length: 16; J gene: TRBJ2-1; V gene: TRBV20-1; CDR3 protein: CSARDLLAGGGNEQFF; CDR3 DNA: TGCAGTGCTAGAGACCTACTAGCGGGAGGGGGGAATGAGCAGTTCTTC
D gene: TRBD2; clone size: many; CDR3 length: 15; J gene: TRBJ2-5; V gene: TRBV20-1; CDR3 protein: CSARGLAGKEETQYF; CDR3 DNA: TGCAGTGCGAGGGGACTAGCGGGTAAAGAAGAGACCCAGTACTTC
D gene: .; clone size: few; CDR3 length: 15; J gene: TRBJ2-3; V gene: TRBV3-1; CDR3 protein: CASRKDPTSTDTQYF; CDR3 DNA: TGTGCCAGCAGGAAGGACCCCACCTCGACGGATACGCAGTATTTT
D gene: .; clone size: many; CDR3 length: 13; J gene: TRBJ2-7; V gene: TRBV7-2; CDR3 protein: CASSLKSFYEQYF; CDR3 DNA: TGTGCCAGCAGCTTAAAGAGTTTCTACGAGCAGTACTTC
D gene: .; clone size: many; CDR3 length: 13; J gene: TRBJ2-1; V gene: TRBV6-1; CDR3 protein: CATRAVDNNEQFF; CDR3 DNA: TGTGCCACCCGGGCTGTTGATAACAATGAGCAGTTCTTC
D gene: .; clone size: many; CDR3 length: 14; J gene: TRBJ2-1; V gene: TRBV28; CDR3 protein: CATYPGPAYNEQFF; CDR3 DNA: TGTGCCACATATCCGGGTCCTGCCTACAATGAGCAGTTCTTC
D gene: TRBD1; clone size: few; CDR3 length: 12; J gene: TRBJ1-1; V gene: TRBV7-2; CDR3 protein: CASNREGAQAFF; CDR3 DNA: TGTGCCAGTAACCGCGAGGGGGCACAAGCTTTCTTT
D gene: .; clone size: .; CDR3 length: 15; J gene: TRBJ2-7; V gene: TRBV6-2/TRBV6-3; CDR3 protein: CASSYSGVKAYEQYF; CDR3 DNA: TGTGCCAGCAGTTACTCGGGGGTAAAGGCCTACGAGCAGTACTTC
D gene: .; clone size: many; CDR3 length: 14; J gene: TRBJ2-1; V gene: TRBV11-2; CDR3 protein: CASSLFLARDEQFF; CDR3 DNA: TGTGCCAGCAGCTTATTCTTGGCTCGCGATGAGCAGTTCTTC
D gene: .; clone size: many; CDR3 length: 11; J gene: TRBJ2-7; V gene: TRBV12-3/TRBV12-4; CDR3 protein: CASRSTYEQYF; CDR3 DNA: TGTGCCAGCAGGAGTACCTACGAGCAGTACTTC
D gene: .; clone size: many; CDR3 length: 15; J gene: TRBJ1-1; V gene: TRBV2; CDR3 protein: CASSESRRWVLEAFF; CDR3 DNA: TGTGCCAGCAGTGAATCGAGACGGTGGGTACTAGAAGCTTTCTTT
D gene: .; clone size: many; CDR3 length: 12; J gene: TRBJ2-1; V gene: TRBV20-1; CDR3 protein: CSAREGGREQFF; CDR3 DNA: TGCAGTGCTAGAGAGGGCGGGCGTGAGCAGTTCTTC
D gene: .; clone size: many; CDR3 length: 15; J gene: TRBJ2-3; V gene: TRBV19; CDR3 protein: CAIMVNAAVTDTQYF; CDR3 DNA: TGTGCCATAATGGTAAACGCCGCAGTCACAGATACGCAGTATTTT
D gene: TRBD1; clone size: .; CDR3 length: 16; J gene: TRBJ1-6; V gene: TRBV14; CDR3 protein: CASSQDSNRGNSPLHF; CDR3 DNA: TGTGCCAGCAGCCAAGATAGTAACAGGGGTAATTCACCCCTCCACTTT